This T cell receptor beta chain was sequenced during a study of blood T cell repertoires in COVID-19. Study-wide context: Samples representing acute and convalescent COVID-19 were sourced from the United States, Italy and Spain. Sources were T cells, B-cell-depleted T cells, or PBMCs; the material itself was cDNA or gDNA.

As processed by the authors: Cell counts per sample came from amplifying reference gene primers. Assay used: immunoSEQ multiplex PCR; TCRdb lists only in-frame clones, some missing. From that table come the V and J calls and clone size; the DNA was used to work out D and trimming. The top ten hold about 6% of the sample, which has almost 250,000 clones, about 83% seen once. Those enrolled in Seattle joined during active infection and were followed longitudinally afterward. The length of the CDR3 is 14 residues. Unmatched junction bases numbered 7, after V lost 3 bases and J lost 8 bases. Germline V lookup: CDR1 SGDLS, CDR2 YYNGEE. This clone showed up just a few times.

This sequence was found in a woman aged 80 or over with COVID-19, enrolled during active disease. The chain couples TRBV9 to TRBJ2-1, with 8 bases matching TRBD1. Sequencing was carried out using peripheral blood. The CDR3 reads CASSGRTGTYEQFF. The CDR3 bases are TGTGCCAGCAGCGGAAGGACAGGGACATATGAGCAGTTCTTC.